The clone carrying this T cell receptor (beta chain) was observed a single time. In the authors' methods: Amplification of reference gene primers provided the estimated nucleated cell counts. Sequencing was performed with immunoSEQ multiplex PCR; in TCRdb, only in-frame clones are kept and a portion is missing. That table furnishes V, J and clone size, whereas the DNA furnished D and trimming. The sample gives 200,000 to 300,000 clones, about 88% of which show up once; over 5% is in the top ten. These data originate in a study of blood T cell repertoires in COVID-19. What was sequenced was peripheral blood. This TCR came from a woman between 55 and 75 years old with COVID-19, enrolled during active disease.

The CDR3 loop is CASSLASTGAFSYEQYF. Here the CDR3 DNA reads TGTGCCAGCAGCTTAGCCTCGACAGGGGCCTTCTCCTACGAGCAGTACTTC. The chain couples TRBV7-6 to TRBJ2-7; 8 nucleotides match TRBD1. Germline CDR1 reads SGHVS; CDR2 reads FNYEAQ. The CDR3 runs 17 residues. V dropped 0 bases and J dropped 0; count of bases not matched to a gene: 7.